The 4 T cell receptor beta chains below were found in one sample sequenced in a study of response to subunit inactivated influenza vaccine. TCRdb analysed the RT-PCR reads with MiXCR anew, one entry per CDR3 protein. The sample includes about 520,000 distinct CDR3 sequences, 10% to 11% seen only once; the top ten take approximately 12%. The source was PBMCs from blood, collected about 6 weeks after vaccination. Every receptor here comes from a man between 50 and 59 years old who received an inactivated influenza vaccine.

This clonotype has more than one count but fewer than ten. This chain links TRBV27 with TRBJ2-1; tentative D call: TRBD2 (5 bases). Germline assignment: CDR1 MNHEY and CDR2 SMNVEV (reference sequence). The V gene lost 7 bases and the J gene lost 6 bases, with 19 bases spanning the gap. This CDR3 contains 15 residues. CDR3 in amino acids: CASKLSAGAGNEQFF. The CDR3 DNA reads as TGTGCCAGCAAGCTTTCGGCGGGCGCGGGCAATGAGCAGTTCTTC.

V gene TRBV27 combines with J gene TRBJ2-1; D not resolved. V lost 2 bases, J lost 15 bases, and 17 bases lay in between. Germline V gives CDR1 MNHEY, CDR2 SMNVEV (reference sequence). The CDR3 has 13 residues. CDR3 sequence (DNA): TGTGCCAGCAGTTTAAGTGACCAATTTGTTGTGTTCTTC. Residues: CASSLSDQFVVFF.

J is TRBJ2-2 and V is TRBV7-8, with unresolved D. The CDR3 is 13 amino acids. V lost 5 bases and J lost 7, with 11 bases in between. Germline V gene lookup returns CDR1 SGHVS and CDR2 FQNEAQ. The CDR3 bases are TGTGCCAGCAGCGCTACTCGGCGCGGGGAGCTGTTTTTT. Amino acids: CASSATRRGELFF. The variable domain in full, completed from reference TRBV7-8 and TRBJ2-2, reads GAGVSQSPRYKVAKRGQDVALRCDPISGHVSLFWYQQALGQGPEFLTYFQNEAQLDKSGLPSDRFFAERPEGSVSTLKIQRTQQEDSAVYLCASSATRRGELFFGEGSRLTVL.

This clonotype has more than one count but fewer than ten. J is TRBJ2-3 and V is TRBV5-1; D gene ambiguous. Germline V gives CDR1 SGHRS, CDR2 YFSETQ. The CDR3 is 15 residues long. The V end lost 0 bases, the J end lost 0 bases, and 8 bases lay between the germline ends. The CDR3 DNA is TGCGCCAGCAGCTTGGGGTTTTATAGCACAGATACGCAGTATTTT. This sequence encodes CASSLGFYSTDTQYF.